This TCR beta chain was captured in a study of blood T cell repertoires in COVID-19. Study-wide context: Acute-phase and convalescent COVID-19 samples originated in the United States, Italy and Spain. T cells, B-cell-depleted T cells, or PBMCs provided the cDNA or gDNA that served as material.

Germline V lookup: CDR1 MRHNA, CDR2 SNTAGT. The CDR3 length is 13 residues. Deletions cut 5 bases from V and 4 bases from J, with 9 bases between. In the original analysis: Reference gene primer amplification gave nucleated cell count estimates. Only in-frame clones appear in the TCRdb table, and some are missing; sequencing was by immunoSEQ multiplex PCR. D and trimming come from the DNA, and the V and J calls and clone size come from that table. The table lists approximately 270,000 clones, under 85% of them singletons. The sample was peripheral blood. This TCR was sampled from a human donor with COVID-19, enrolled during active disease. The donor label of this sample is uncertain. The chain couples TRBV6-4 to TRBJ2-1, with a possible D match to TRBD1 (6 bases). The CDR3 DNA reads as TGTGCCAGCAGTCAGGGGTTTTACAATGAGCAGTTCTTC. It translates to CASSQGFYNEQFF.